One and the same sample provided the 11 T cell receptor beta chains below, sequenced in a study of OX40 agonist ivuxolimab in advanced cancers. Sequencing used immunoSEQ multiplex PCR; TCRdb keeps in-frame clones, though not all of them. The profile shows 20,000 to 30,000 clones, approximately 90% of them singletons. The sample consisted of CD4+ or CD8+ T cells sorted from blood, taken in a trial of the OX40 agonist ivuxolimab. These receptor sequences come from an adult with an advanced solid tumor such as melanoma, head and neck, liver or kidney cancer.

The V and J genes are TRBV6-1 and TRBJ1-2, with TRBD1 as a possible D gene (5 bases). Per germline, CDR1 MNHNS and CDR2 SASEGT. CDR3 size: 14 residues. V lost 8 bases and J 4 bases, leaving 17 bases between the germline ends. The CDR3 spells CASVMGGGSYGYTF. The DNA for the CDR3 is TGTGCCAGCGTTATGGGGGGTGGGAGCTATGGCTACACCTTC.

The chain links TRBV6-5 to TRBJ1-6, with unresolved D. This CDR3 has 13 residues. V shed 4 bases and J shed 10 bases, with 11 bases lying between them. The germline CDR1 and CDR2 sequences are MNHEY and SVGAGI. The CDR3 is CASSSVRGSPLHF. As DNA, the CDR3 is TGTGCCAGCAGTTCCGTCCGAGGGTCACCCCTCCACTTT.

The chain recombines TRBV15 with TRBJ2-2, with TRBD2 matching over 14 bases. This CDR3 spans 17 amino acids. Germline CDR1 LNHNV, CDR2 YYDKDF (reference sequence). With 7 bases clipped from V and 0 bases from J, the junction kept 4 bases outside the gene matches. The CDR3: CATTPGLAGANTGELFF. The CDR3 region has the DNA TGTGCCACCACCCCGGGACTAGCGGGAGCGAACACCGGGGAGCTGTTTTTT.

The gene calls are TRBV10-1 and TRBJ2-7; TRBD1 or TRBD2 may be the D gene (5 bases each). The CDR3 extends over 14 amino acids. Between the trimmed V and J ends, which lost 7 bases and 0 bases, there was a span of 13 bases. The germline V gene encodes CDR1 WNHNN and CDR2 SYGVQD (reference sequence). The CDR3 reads CASTGPPSSYEQYF. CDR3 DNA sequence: TGCGCCAGCACGGGACCTCCGAGCTCCTACGAGCAGTACTTC.

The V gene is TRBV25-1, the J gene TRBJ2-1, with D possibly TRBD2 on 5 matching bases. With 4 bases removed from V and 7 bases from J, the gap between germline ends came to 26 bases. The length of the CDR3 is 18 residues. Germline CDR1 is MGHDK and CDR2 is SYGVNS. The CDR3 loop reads CASSAVWSIRARVNEQFF. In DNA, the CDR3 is TGTGCCAGCAGTGCCGTTTGGTCAATCCGTGCGCGGGTAAATGAGCAGTTCTTC.

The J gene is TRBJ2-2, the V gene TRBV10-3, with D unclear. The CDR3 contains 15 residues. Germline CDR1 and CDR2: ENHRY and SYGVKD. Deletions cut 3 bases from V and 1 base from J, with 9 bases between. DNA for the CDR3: TGTGCCATCAGTGATTCTACAAAGAACACCGGGGAGCTGTTTTTT. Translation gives CAISDSTKNTGELFF.

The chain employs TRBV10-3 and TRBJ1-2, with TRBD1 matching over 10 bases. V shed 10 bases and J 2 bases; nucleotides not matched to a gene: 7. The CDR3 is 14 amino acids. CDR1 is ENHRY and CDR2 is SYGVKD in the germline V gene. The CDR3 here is CATHGQGGNYGYTF. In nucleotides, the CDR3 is TGTGCCACCCACGGACAGGGGGGGAACTATGGCTACACCTTC.

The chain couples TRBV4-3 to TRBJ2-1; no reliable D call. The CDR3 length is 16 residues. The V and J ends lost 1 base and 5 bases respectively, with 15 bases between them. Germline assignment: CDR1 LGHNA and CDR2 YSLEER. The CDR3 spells CASSQAVYWADNEQFF. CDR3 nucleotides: TGCGCCAGCAGCCAAGCCGTGTACTGGGCGGACAATGAGCAGTTCTTC.

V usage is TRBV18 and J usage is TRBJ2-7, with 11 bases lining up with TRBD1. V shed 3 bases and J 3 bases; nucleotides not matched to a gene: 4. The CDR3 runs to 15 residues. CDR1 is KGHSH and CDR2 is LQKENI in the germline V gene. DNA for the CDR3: TGTGCCAGCTCACCCGGGACAGGGGGGCTCTACGAGCAGTACTTC. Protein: CASSPGTGGLYEQYF.

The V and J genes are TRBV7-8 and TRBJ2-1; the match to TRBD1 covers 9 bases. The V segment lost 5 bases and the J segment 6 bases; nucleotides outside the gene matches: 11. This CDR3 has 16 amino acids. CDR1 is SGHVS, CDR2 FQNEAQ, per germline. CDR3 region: CASSTIRDRVGNEQFF. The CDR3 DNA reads TGTGCCAGCAGCACGATCCGGGACAGGGTAGGCAATGAGCAGTTCTTC.

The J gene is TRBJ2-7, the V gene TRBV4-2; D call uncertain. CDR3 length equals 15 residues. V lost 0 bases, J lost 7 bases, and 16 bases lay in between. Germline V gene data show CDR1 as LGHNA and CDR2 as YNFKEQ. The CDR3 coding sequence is TGTGCCAGCAGCCAAGATAGTCGTCCTTTTCGTGAGCAGTACTTC. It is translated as CASSQDSRPFREQYF.